One sample yielded the 25 T cell receptor beta chains listed below, sequenced in a study of beta chain features in type 1 diabetes. cDNA synthesis used the whole RNA isolate, giving expressed TCRB sequences. Profiled with immunoSEQ multiplex PCR; TCRdb holds only in-frame clones, not every one. Found here are a few hundred thousand clones, approximately 31% of them singletons; the top ten hold around 0.065%. The source material was naive CD4+ T cells from blood. Receptors originate from a man younger than 35 in good health.

CDR3 nucleotide sequence: TGTGCCTGGAGTGTTGGGCTGCAGGTAAACGAGCAGTACTTC. This encodes CAWSVGLQVNEQYF. The gene calls are TRBV30 and TRBJ2-7, with D unclear. The CDR3 runs to 14 residues. Germline lookup yields CDR1 GTSNPN and CDR2 SVGIG (reference sequence). Trimming stripped 0 bases from V and 5 bases from J, with 14 bases between.

This clone showed up just a few times. One junction end disagrees with the germline gene, perhaps due to a read error. The chain has TRBV5-4 and TRBJ2-5; D may be TRBD1 (6 bases). The CDR3 is 14 amino acids. Germline values: CDR1 SGHNT, CDR2 YYREEE (reference sequence). The CDR3 is CVSSSGAFPETQYF. Written as DNA, the CDR3 is TGTGTCAGCAGCTCAGGGGCCTTCCCAGAGACCCAGTACTTC.

The V call is TRBV5-1, the J call TRBJ2-5, with 9 bases matching TRBD2. The CDR3 extends over 15 amino acids. Trimming at V came to 0 bases and at J to 3 bases, leaving 3 bases not matched to a gene. Germline V gene data show CDR1 as SGHRS and CDR2 as YFSETQ. The CDR3 coding sequence is TGCGCCAGCAGCTTGGAACCTAGCGGGGAAGAGACCCAGTACTTC. It translates to CASSLEPSGEETQYF. Using reference TRBV5-1 and TRBJ2-5 for the parts outside the CDR3, the full variable domain is KAGVTQTPRYLIKTRGQQVTLSCSPISGHRSVSWYQQTPGQGLQFLFEYFSETQRNKGNFPGRFSGRQFSNSRSEMNVSTLELGDSALYLCASSLEPSGEETQYFGPGTRLLVL.

This rearrangement joins TRBV7-6 to TRBJ2-3; TRBD2 is a possible D gene (5 bases). This CDR3 comprises 15 residues. Deletions cut 2 bases from V and 0 bases from J, with 9 bases between. CDR1 is SGHVS, CDR2 FNYEAQ, per germline. DNA of the CDR3: TGTGCCAGCAGCTTAAGCGGCCTCAGCACAGATACGCAGTATTTT. It translates to CASSLSGLSTDTQYF.

The V call is TRBV4-3, the J call TRBJ2-3; possible D gene TRBD2, 6 bases. The CDR3 runs 19 residues. The V end lost 0 bases, the J end lost 2 bases, and 21 bases lay between the germline ends. Germline V gene lookup returns CDR1 LGHNA and CDR2 YSLEER. The CDR3 DNA reads as TGCGCCAGCAGCCAAGACCTTTGGGCCTTGGGACTTAACACAGATACGCAGTATTTT. Its translation: CASSQDLWALGLNTDTQYF.

The V gene is TRBV29-1, the J gene TRBJ1-1; D unclear. V shed 6 bases and J shed 5 bases, with 13 bases lying between them. The CDR3 extends over 12 amino acids. Germline CDR1 SQVTM, CDR2 ANQGSEA. The CDR3 is CSVVRQFTEAFF. In nucleotides, the CDR3 is TGCAGCGTGGTTCGACAATTTACTGAAGCTTTCTTT.

The J gene is TRBJ2-3, the V gene TRBV5-1; D is perhaps TRBD1 (5 bases). This CDR3 has 15 residues. V shed 3 bases and J shed 3 bases, with 14 bases lying between them. CDR1 and CDR2 (germline): SGHRS, YFSETQ. CDR3 sequence reads: CASSSVQGGTDTQYF. The CDR3 DNA is TGCGCCAGCAGCTCCGTTCAGGGTGGGACAGATACGCAGTATTTT.

V is TRBV7-8 and J is TRBJ2-1, with 15 bases that match TRBD2. Per the germline V gene, CDR1 is SGHVS and CDR2 is FQNEAQ. The length of the CDR3 is 15 residues. V lost 5 bases, J lost 8 bases, and 4 bases stayed unmatched. In DNA, the CDR3 is TGTGCCAGCAGCACGGGACTAGCGGGAGGTGATGAGCAGTTCTTC. Residues: CASSTGLAGGDEQFF.

There are a few counts of this clone. In the same sample, other DNA sequences code for this CDR3. The chain has TRBV29-1 and TRBJ2-2; no clear D gene. The V end lost 4 bases, the J end lost 4 bases, and 4 bases lay between the germline ends. The CDR3 loop spans 11 amino acids. Germline V gene sequence: CDR1 SQVTM, CDR2 ANQGSEA. CDR3 DNA: TGCAGCGTTGTGGGCACCGGGGAGCTGTTTTTT. Translated: CSVVGTGELFF.

In DNA form, the CDR3 reads TGTGCCAGTAGTAAACCTCAGGGGAGTATGGCTGGCAATCAGCCCCAGCATTTT. It translates to CASSKPQGSMAGNQPQHF. This chain uses TRBV19 with TRBJ1-5, with D possibly matching TRBD1 (6 bases). CDR1 LNHDA and CDR2 SQIVND come from the germline V gene (reference sequence). Trimming removed 4 bases at V and 2 bases at J, with 21 bases between. The length of the CDR3 is 18 residues.

This clone was recorded a few times. The chain carries TRBV29-1 and TRBJ1-1, with 11 nucleotides matching TRBD1. In germline, CDR1 is SQVTM, CDR2 ANQGSEA. The CDR3 sequence is 15 residues long. V trimming: 4 bases; J trimming: 0 bases; junction bases outside the gene matches: 4. CDR3 in DNA: TGCAGCGTTGCCGGACAGGGGGCTTTGAACACTGAAGCTTTCTTT. Protein sequence: CSVAGQGALNTEAFF.

This clone was counted only a few times. This chain joins TRBV10-3 and TRBJ2-3; D is perhaps TRBD2 (6 bases). CDR1 is ENHRY and CDR2 is SYGVKD in the germline V gene. Trimming took 6 bases from V and 0 from J, leaving 10 bases between them. This CDR3 spans 14 amino acids. The CDR3: CAISPGLSTDTQYF. The DNA of the CDR3 is TGTGCCATCAGCCCGGGACTCAGCACAGATACGCAGTATTTT.

This clone was seen more than once but under ten times. This sequence joins TRBV28 and TRBJ2-7; 11 nucleotides align to TRBD2. Germline CDR1 and CDR2: MDHEN and SYDVKM. The CDR3 is 13 residues long. Trimming took 5 bases from V and 12 from J; bases not matched to a gene: 9. The CDR3 protein is CASSKLAGGVWYF. In nucleotides, the CDR3 is TGTGCCAGCAGTAAATTAGCGGGAGGGGTTTGGTACTTC.

V usage is TRBV9 and J usage is TRBJ2-1, with 9 bases aligning to TRBD2. V trimming: 3 bases; J trimming: 4 bases; junction bases outside the gene matches: 8. Germline assignment: CDR1 SGDLS and CDR2 YYNGEE. The CDR3 spans 16 residues. CDR3 protein: CASSAPGGREYNEQFF. The CDR3 DNA is TGTGCCAGCAGCGCCCCAGGCGGGAGGGAATACAATGAGCAGTTCTTC.

This clone was seen more than once but under ten times. The rearrangement joins TRBV30 to TRBJ2-1, with 11 bases fitting TRBD2. V was clipped by 4 bases and J by 4 bases; unmatched bases: 3. Germline CDR1 is GTSNPN and CDR2 is SVGIG (reference sequence). The CDR3 extends over 14 amino acids. CDR3 coding DNA: TGTGCCTGGATGGGGACTAGCGGATACAATGAGCAGTTCTTC. This gives the protein CAWMGTSGYNEQFF.

The chain links TRBV7-6 to TRBJ2-7, with TRBD2 matching 13 bases. Per the germline V gene, CDR1 is SGHVS and CDR2 is FNYEAQ. CDR3 size: 15 residues. V dropped 5 bases and J dropped 7; count of bases not matched to a gene: 8. For the CDR3, the DNA is TGTGCCAGCAGCCAAGGGACTAGCGGGACTGAAGAGCAGTACTTC. This codes for CASSQGTSGTEEQYF.

This rearrangement joins TRBV6-6 to TRBJ2-1, with TRBD1 identical over 7 bases. After removal of 5 bases from V and 12 bases from J, the junction contained 10 bases not matched to a gene. This CDR3 has 13 amino acids. Germline values: CDR1 MNHNY, CDR2 SVGAGI (reference sequence). CDR3: CASSIGTVQGQFF. The CDR3 DNA sequence: TGTGCCAGCAGTATCGGGACAGTACAGGGGCAGTTCTTC.

There are a few counts of this clone. V gene TRBV29-1 combines with J gene TRBJ1-5; 8 bases map to TRBD1. The CDR3 sequence is 12 residues long. V was pared by 6 bases and J by 9 bases, with 7 bases of the junction left unmatched. CDR1 and CDR2 from the germline V gene are SQVTM and ANQGSEA. CDR3 amino acids: CSVTIGQGPQHF. The CDR3, as DNA: TGCAGCGTCACCATCGGACAGGGGCCCCAGCATTTT.

The chain combines TRBV7-2 with TRBJ2-7; 7 bases fit TRBD2. CDR3 length: 13 amino acids. Germline V gene data show CDR1 as SGHTA and CDR2 as FQGNSA. Unmatched junction bases numbered 9, after V lost 10 bases and J lost 3 bases. CDR3 loop: CATSWTSSYEQYF. The CDR3 DNA sequence: TGTGCCACCTCGTGGACTAGTAGCTACGAGCAGTACTTC.

V and J are TRBV5-1 and TRBJ2-3; unclear D gene. The CDR3 is made up of 15 amino acids. Germline values: CDR1 SGHRS, CDR2 YFSETQ. V dropped 3 bases and J dropped 5 bases, with 16 bases sitting between them. The CDR3 spells CASSSSGPCQDTQYF. The CDR3 bases are TGCGCCAGCAGCTCCTCAGGTCCCTGCCAAGATACGCAGTATTTT.

A few counts support this clone. This sequence joins TRBV7-2 and TRBJ2-3; D gene uncertain. This CDR3 spans 15 amino acids. CDR1 is SGHTA, CDR2 FQGNSA, per germline. Trimming pared 5 bases from V and 2 bases from J, leaving 14 bases between. The CDR3 spells CASSLVKGDTDTQYF. CDR3 nucleotide sequence: TGTGCCAGCAGCCTGGTAAAGGGTGACACAGATACGCAGTATTTT.

This clone has just a few counts. The chain employs TRBV11-2 and TRBJ2-3, with D perhaps matching TRBD1 or TRBD2 (5 bases each). Looked up from germline, CDR1 is SGHAT and CDR2 is FQNNGV. The CDR3 loop spans 12 amino acids. Trimming shortened V by 8 bases and J by 6 bases, and 12 bases separated the two germline ends. CDR3: CASGASMDTQYF. CDR3 nucleotide sequence: TGTGCCAGCGGGGCTAGCATGGATACGCAGTATTTT. Supplemented by reference TRBV11-2 and TRBJ2-3, the full variable domain reads EAGVAQSPRYKIIEKRQSVAFWCNPISGHATLYWYQQILGQGPKLLIQFQNNGVVDDSQLPKDRFSAERLKGVDSTLKIQPAKLEDSAVYLCASGASMDTQYFGPGTRLTVL.

This chain connects TRBV29-1 to TRBJ1-2; D unclear. Germline V gene data show CDR1 as SQVTM and CDR2 as ANQGSEA. The CDR3 consists of 13 residues. V was clipped by 2 bases and J by 2 bases, with 9 bases between them. CDR3 nucleotides: TGCAGCGTTGAATTATCAGGAAACTATGGCTACACCTTC. It translates to CSVELSGNYGYTF. The full variable domain, with the rest looked up from reference TRBV29-1 and TRBJ1-2, is SAVISQKPSRDICQRGTSLTIQCQVDSQVTMMFWYRQQPGQSLTLIATANQGSEATYESGFVIDKFPISRPNLTFSTLTVSNMSPEDSSIYLCSVELSGNYGYTFGSGTRLTVV.

The chain joins TRBV6-6 to TRBJ2-2, with D perhaps TRBD1 (5 bases). This CDR3 region has 13 residues. V dropped 6 bases and J dropped 8 bases, with 13 bases sitting between them. Germline V gives CDR1 MNHNY, CDR2 SVGAGI (reference sequence). DNA for the CDR3: TGTGCCAGCAGCAGACAGCTTTTTGGGGAGCTGTTTTTT. Translation gives CASSRQLFGELFF.

This chain uses TRBV27 with TRBJ2-6; tentative D call: TRBD2 (5 bases). CDR1 and CDR2 from the germline V gene are MNHEY and SMNVEV (reference sequence). Trimming pared 2 bases from V and 0 bases from J, leaving 5 bases between. CDR3 length: 15 residues. The CDR3: CASSLAGSGANVLTF. The CDR3 DNA follows: TGTGCCAGCAGTTTAGCGGGCTCTGGGGCCAACGTCCTGACTTTC.